Sequencing of this T cell receptor beta chain was carried out in a study of shared clonotypes between healthy human individuals. Germline trimming cut 4 bases from V and 6 bases from J; bases unmatched to any gene: 4. CDR1 SGHRS and CDR2 YFSETQ come from the germline V gene. This CDR3 spans 13 amino acids. This was a deep-level run. Clones were sequenced by immunoSEQ multiplex PCR, and TCRdb holds only the in-frame ones, with some missing. There are over a million clones in the sample; 95% to 99% occur only once, and roughly 0.45% lies in the top ten. The source of this sequence is a man between 25 and 39 years old in good health. What was sequenced was naive CD4+ T cells sorted from blood. Subset denoted: CD45RA+ positively selected. This sequence joins TRBV5-1 and TRBJ2-3; TRBD1 aligns across 8 bases. CDR3 nucleotide sequence: TGCGCCAGCAGCACCCGGGACAGGGATACGCAGTATTTT. Translating gives CASSTRDRDTQYF.